This T cell receptor beta chain was retrieved from a study of cytomegalovirus exposure and HLA in healthy donors. The PCR contained 60 Vbeta and 13 Jbeta primers. Some clones are missing from TCRdb's copy, which holds only in-frame ones; the method was immunoSEQ multiplex PCR. The table lists around 120,000 clones, more than 60% of them singletons. Germline loops: CDR1 SGHNT, CDR2 YYREEE (reference sequence). There are 11 residues in the CDR3. Trimming removed 4 bases from V and 4 bases from J, with 6 bases in between. This clone was found a few times. The receptor was isolated from a man in his forties in good health and CMV-seropositive. This rearrangement joins TRBV5-4 to TRBJ2-7; no reliable D call. The sequenced material came from PBMCs. CDR3: CASSLGYEQYF. In DNA, the CDR3 is TGTGCCAGCAGCCTCGGGTACGAGCAGTACTTC.